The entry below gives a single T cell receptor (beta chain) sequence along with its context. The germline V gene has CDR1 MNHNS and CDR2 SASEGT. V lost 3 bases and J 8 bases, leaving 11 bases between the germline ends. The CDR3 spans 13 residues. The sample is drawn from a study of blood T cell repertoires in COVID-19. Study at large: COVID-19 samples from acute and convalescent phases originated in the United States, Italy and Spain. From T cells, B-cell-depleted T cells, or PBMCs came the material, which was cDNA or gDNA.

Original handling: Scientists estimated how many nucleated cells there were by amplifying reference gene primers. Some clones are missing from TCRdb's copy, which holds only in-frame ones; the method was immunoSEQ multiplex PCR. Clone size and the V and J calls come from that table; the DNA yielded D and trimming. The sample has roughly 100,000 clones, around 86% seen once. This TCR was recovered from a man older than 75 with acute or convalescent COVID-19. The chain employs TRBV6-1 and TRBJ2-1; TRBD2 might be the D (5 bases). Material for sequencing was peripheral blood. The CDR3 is CASSESRVYEQFF. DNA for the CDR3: TGTGCCAGCAGTGAGTCGAGGGTTTATGAGCAGTTCTTC.